A single sample gave rise to the 18 T cell receptor delta chains below, sequenced in a study of γδ T cells in repeated Plasmodium falciparum infection. TCRdb redid clone calling on the multiplex PCR reads using CATT. The table shows around 52,000 delta-chain clones, with about 1.5% occurring only once. Bulk repertoires came from Vgamma9/Vdelta2+ or Vdelta2-negative gammadelta T cells flow-sorted from PBMC. The material sequenced was gamma-delta T cells from blood. The receptors stem from a pool of human donors (malaria-infected and uninfected, not separated).

As to this clone: A read error likely explains why the TCRdb protein, taken from a much larger clone, differs from this DNA's translation at residue 2; the protein shown is translated from the DNA. This chain uses TRDV3 with TRDJ1, with D perhaps matching TRDD3 (5 bases). The CDR3 consists of 19 residues. Germline loops: CDR1 TVYSNPD, CDR2 GDNSRS (reference sequence). The CDR3 nucleotides read TGTTCCTTTAGTACCCGCGTATGGGATGGGAGATTATACACCGATAAACTCATCTTT. Amino acid sequence: CSFSTRVWDGRLYTDKLIF.

This clone was observed a handful of times. The TCRdb protein comes from a much larger clone and disagrees with this DNA's translation at residue 14, likely due to a read error; the protein given here is derived from the DNA. CDR3 region: CALGVPTATEGIGGTKLIF. In DNA, the CDR3 is TGTGCTCTTGGGGTCCCCACCGCTACGGAAGGGATAGGGGGGACTAAACTCATCTTT. The gene calls are TRDV1 and TRDJ1; tentative D call: TRDD3 (6 bases). Germline V gene data show CDR1 as TSWWSYY and CDR2 as QGS. Trimming stripped 4 bases from V and 7 bases from J, with 31 bases between. The CDR3 has 19 residues.

The sample holds many counts of this clone. A much bigger clone sits one base away, suggesting this may be a read error. Other nucleotide sequences from this sample produce the same CDR3. The chain is built from TRDV1 and TRDJ1; TRDD3 matches 12 bases. The CDR3 is 22 residues long. Germline V gene sequence: CDR1 TSWWSYY, CDR2 QGS. V dropped 4 bases and J dropped 0; count of bases not matched to a gene: 21. CDR3 in amino acids: CALGAPVGPDWGILTYTDKLIF. The CDR3 DNA sequence: TGTGCTCTTGGGGCCCCTGTTGGGCCTGACTGGGGGATACTGACGTACACCGATAAACTCATCTTT.

This clone has ten or more counts. TCRdb records a much larger clone's protein for this DNA, with a difference at residue 14 that likely arises from a read error; the protein given is the translation of the DNA. Within the sample, other DNA sequences also encode this same CDR3. The chain joins TRDV1 to TRDJ1; 12 nucleotides match TRDD3. The CDR3 consists of 18 residues. Germline V lookup: CDR1 TSWWSYY, CDR2 QGS. CDR3 region: CALGSAKGIWGIRGKLIF. CDR3 nucleotides: TGTGCCCTTGGGAGCGCCAAGGGGATCTGGGGGATACGAGGTAAACTCATCTTT.

This clone was observed a few times. The TCRdb protein, from a much larger clone, departs from this DNA's translation at residue 9, likely by read error; the protein shown derives from the DNA. The V gene is TRDV3, the J gene TRDJ1; TRDD3 is a possible D gene (5 bases). Germline CDR1 is TVYSNPD and CDR2 is GDNSRS (reference sequence). This CDR3 region has 12 residues. The CDR3 nucleotides are TGTGCCTTTATGGGATGTCTCGATGAACTCATCTTT. It translates to CAFMGCLDELIF. The full variable domain, with the rest looked up from reference TRDV3 and TRDJ1, is CDKVTQSSPDQTVASGSEVVLLCTYDTVYSNPDLFWYRIRPDYSFQFVFYGDNSRSEGADFTQGRFSVKHILTQKAFHLVISPVRTEDSATYYCAFMGCLDELIFGKGTRVTVEP.

Many counts were recorded for this clone. This same CDR3 is encoded by further DNA sequences in the sample. V gene TRDV1 combines with J gene TRDJ1, with TRDD3 as a possible D gene (5 bases). This CDR3 region has 17 residues. CDR1 and CDR2 (germline): TSWWSYY, QGS. The V and J ends lost 3 bases and 0 bases respectively, with 17 bases between them. CDR3 nucleotide sequence: TGTGCTCTTGGGGACCATACAGCAGGGGGTTACACCGATAAACTCATCTTT. This encodes CALGDHTAGGYTDKLIF.

This clone was seen only a few times. For this DNA, TCRdb reports the protein of a much larger clone, which diverges at residue 13, most likely from a read error; the protein presented here is translated directly from the DNA. The chain uses TRDV1 and TRDJ1; TRDD3 agrees at 8 bases. This CDR3 is built from 22 residues. In germline, CDR1 is TSWWSYY, CDR2 QGS. V lost 7 bases and J lost 0; bases outside the gene matches: 28. The CDR3 spells CALEAPPSHTGGQQLYTDKLIF. In DNA, the CDR3 is TGTGCTCTTGAGGCCCCGCCGTCCCATACTGGGGGCCAACAACTGTACACCGATAAACTCATCTTT.

This clone appeared many times. This DNA's translation and the protein TCRdb lists, from a much larger clone, do not match at residue 18, likely due to a read error; the protein shown is translated from the DNA. CDR3 sequence (DNA): TGTGCTCTTGGGGAACAGGAGAGGATTCTACTGGGGGATACTTCAGATAAACCCATCTTT. Its protein product is CALGEQERILLGDTSDKPIF. The chain couples TRDV1 to TRDJ1, with 12 bases matching TRDD3. The length of the CDR3 is 20 residues. Germline CDR1 TSWWSYY, CDR2 QGS.

This clone was recorded at least ten times. A single base is all that separates this from a far larger clone, so a read error is likely. Different DNA sequences within this sample yield the same CDR3. For the CDR3, the DNA is TGTGCCTGTGACACCGTGAAGAGGGATACGTCTTTGGGCGATAAGCTCATCTTT. Its translation: CACDTVKRDTSLGDKLIF. The chain combines TRDV2 with TRDJ1, with 8 positions matching TRDD3. The CDR3 totals 18 residues. In germline, CDR1 is GEAIGNYY, CDR2 EKD.

On this clone: A far more abundant clone sits one base away, making this likely a read error. The sample has other DNA sequences that encode this CDR3 too. The J gene is TRDJ1, the V gene TRDV2; 7 bases map to TRDD3. TCRdb leaves out the J gene; it was filled in here by matching the DNA to germline. CDR3 length equals 18 residues. The V gene's germline CDR1 is GEAIGNYY and CDR2 EKD. Here the CDR3 DNA reads TGTGCCTGTGACACGCTGGGGGCTGAGAACTTGTACACTGATAAACTCATCTTT. Its translation: CACDTLGAENLYTDKLIF.

This clone was detected ten times or more. The protein recorded in TCRdb matches a much larger clone and deviates from this DNA's translation at residue 13, suggesting a read error; the protein here is obtained by translating the DNA. The V and J genes are TRDV1 and TRDJ1, with 10 positions matching TRDD3. The length of the CDR3 is 21 residues. Germline CDR1 TSWWSYY, CDR2 QGS. The trim removed 4 bases at V and 0 bases at J, leaving 20 bases unmatched. The chain's CDR3 is CALGGPTGTGGSFSYTDKLIF. CDR3 DNA sequence: TGTGCTCTTGGGGGGCCTACGGGTACTGGGGGATCATTCTCTTACACCGATAAACTCATCTTT.

With respect to this clone: A far larger clone is just one base off, so this is likely a read error. The same CDR3 is also encoded by other DNA sequences in this sample. The rearrangement links TRDV1 to TRDJ1; 11 nucleotides line up with TRDD3. The CDR3 is made up of 23 amino acids. V was pared by 3 bases and J by 2 bases, with 26 bases of the junction left unmatched. Germline loops: CDR1 TSWWSYY, CDR2 QGS. The CDR3 spells CALGDPHPFRQLGDREKTDKLIF. DNA for the CDR3: TGTGCTCTTGGGGACCCCCACCCCTTCCGCCAACTGGGGGATAGGGAGAAAACCGATAAACTCATCTTT.

To note about this clone: TCRdb has a much larger clone's protein, which differs at residue 15 from the translation of this DNA, likely because of a read error; what is shown is the protein translated from the DNA. This chain uses TRDV1 with TRDJ1, with 10 bases identical to TRDD3. The J gene, absent from TCRdb, was called here by matching the DNA to germline. In germline, CDR1 is TSWWSYY, CDR2 QGS. CDR3 size: 19 residues. CDR3 region: CALVDIFLGGYRNTVKLIF. The DNA of the CDR3 is TGTGCTCTTGTGGATATCTTCCTTGGGGGATACCGTAACACCGTTAAACTCATCTTT.

A few counts support this clone. The protein that TCRdb holds for this DNA derives from a much larger clone and differs from the translated DNA at residue 20, which likely indicates a read error; the protein shown here is translated from the DNA. V is TRDV1 and J is TRDJ1; 10 bases match TRDD3. As TCRdb names no J gene, one was assigned here on the basis of a DNA match to germline. Germline CDR1 and CDR2: TSWWSYY and QGS. The CDR3 spans 25 residues. The V gene end was trimmed by 3 bases and the J gene end by 4 bases; junction bases not matched to a gene: 35. The CDR3 sequence: CALGDSPTTEPQPRTGGLPIDKLIF. In DNA, the CDR3 is TGTGCTCTTGGGGACTCTCCTACAACGGAACCCCAACCCCGTACTGGGGGATTACCAATCGATAAACTCATCTTT.

A word on this clone: This likely traces to a read error, being one base from a far larger clone. The same CDR3 also results from other DNA sequences found in this sample. The chain combines TRDV1 with TRDJ3, with 11 positions matching TRDD3. The CDR3 is 27 residues long. The J segment lost 0 bases and the V segment lost 3 bases, leaving 28 bases of the junction unmatched. Germline-derived CDR1 and CDR2 are TSWWSYY and QGS. CDR3 DNA: TGTGCTCTTGGGGAGCGGTCGGGCCTACCCAATAACTGGGGGATAATCGAACTCTCCTGGGACACCCGACAGATGTTTTTC. Its translation is CALGERSGLPNNWGIIELSWDTRQMFF.

In regard to this clone: The likely explanation is a read error, given a far larger clone one base away. This CDR3 is also generated by other DNA sequences in the sample. The rearrangement uses TRDV1 and TRDJ1; D is ambiguous. The CDR3 contains 14 residues. The germline V gene encodes CDR1 TSWWSYY and CDR2 QGS. CDR3 coding DNA: TGTGCTCTTGGGGACGTTCTGTACACCGATAAACTCATCTTC. Residues: CALGDVLYTDKLIF.

This clone was found a few times. The protein in TCRdb stems from a much larger clone and differs at residue 7 from this DNA's translation, likely a read error; here the protein is translated from the DNA. The chain combines TRDV2 with TRDJ1, with TRDD3 identical over 10 bases. Per the germline V gene, CDR1 is GEAIGNYY and CDR2 is EKD. This CDR3 spans 18 amino acids. V trimming: 4 bases; J trimming: 1 base; junction bases outside the gene matches: 14. CDR3 region: CACDPVRGDTGVTDKLIF. In nucleotides, the CDR3 is TGTGCCTGTGATCCCGTACGGGGGGATACGGGGGTCACCGATAAACTCATCTTT.

As concerns this clone: The protein that TCRdb holds for this DNA derives from a much larger clone and differs from the translated DNA at residue 17, which likely indicates a read error; the protein shown here is translated from the DNA. The chain joins TRDV1 to TRDJ1; the match to TRDD3 covers 8 bases. Here the J gene was assigned by germline matching of the DNA, as TCRdb has none. V lost 0 bases to trimming and J lost 0 bases; unmatched junction nucleotides: 27. The CDR3 is 24 amino acids. Germline CDR1 is TSWWSYY and CDR2 is QGS. CDR3 DNA sequence: TGTGCTCTTGGGGAACTATTGGAGTTTGTGTCCGGGTGGTCTGGGGGACCCTACACCGATAAACTCATCTTT. Its translation is CALGELLEFVSGWSGGPYTDKLIF.